Listed here are 3 T cell receptor beta chains from one sample, sequenced in a study of read filtering for tumor transcriptome and immune sequencing. The library was built from around 380 ng RNA with molecular barcoded adaptors for alpha/delta and beta/gamma chains. TCRdb redid the calling of the reads with MiXCR, one entry per CDR3 protein. This sample has more than 100,000 distinct CDR3 sequences, with around 14% found just once. Sequencing input: a population of CD138-negative cells sorted from bone marrow. Receptor source: a donor aged 40 or over with multiple myeloma.

This clonotype was observed many times. This CDR3 reads CSVKQSLNTEAFF. The CDR3 DNA follows: TGCAGCGTTAAACAGAGCCTGAACACTGAAGCTTTCTTT. The chain recombines TRBV29-1 with TRBJ1-1; D unclear. Trimming left V 5 bases short and J 0 bases short, with 10 bases between. This CDR3 contains 13 residues. CDR1 and CDR2 (germline): SQVTM, ANQGSEA.

About this clonotype: A much larger clone differs from this one at a single base, so this may be a read error. The CDR3 nucleotides read TGCAGTGCTAGAGATTTCTCGGACACCGGGGAGCTGTTTTTT. Translating gives CSARDFSDTGELFF. The V call is TRBV20-1, the J call TRBJ2-2; unclear D gene. The CDR3 loop spans 14 amino acids. CDR1 is DFQATT and CDR2 is SNEGSKA in the germline V gene (reference sequence). Trimming pared 0 bases from V and 3 bases from J, leaving 8 bases between.

This clonotype was picked up one time. The chain has TRBV12-5 and TRBJ2-2; 7 bases agree with TRBD2. Losses at the gene ends were 2 bases for V and 6 bases for J; bases not matched to a gene: 24. This CDR3 contains 21 residues. Germline loops: CDR1 LGHNT, CDR2 FRNRAP. The CDR3: CASGLNFLFRLAVMEAGELFF. CDR3 nucleotides: TGTGCTAGTGGTTTGAATTTCCTATTCAGACTAGCTGTCATGGAGGCCGGGGAGCTGTTTTTT.